The entry below describes one T cell receptor beta chain. This entry is derived from a study of blood T cell repertoires in COVID-19. Study overall: The United States, Italy and Spain supplied acute and convalescent COVID-19 samples. The analysed material was cDNA or gDNA that came from T cells, B-cell-depleted T cells, or PBMCs.

The germline CDR1 and CDR2 sequences are MRHNA and SNTAGT. CDR3 size: 14 residues. V lost 4 bases to trimming and J lost 7 bases, with 11 bases between them. Produced via immunoSEQ multiplex PCR; TCRdb's table is partial and in-frame only. This table has roughly 120,000 clones, about 74% appearing once. Seattle enrolled patients during active infection and tracked them longitudinally. The rearrangement uses TRBV6-4 and TRBJ1-6, with D possibly being TRBD1 (6 bases). The sequenced material came from peripheral blood. This sequence originates from a man at least 80 years old with COVID-19, enrolled during active disease. This CDR3 reads CASSAQGQNSPLHF. In nucleotides, the CDR3 is TGTGCCAGCAGTGCACAGGGCCAGAATTCACCCCTCCACTTT.